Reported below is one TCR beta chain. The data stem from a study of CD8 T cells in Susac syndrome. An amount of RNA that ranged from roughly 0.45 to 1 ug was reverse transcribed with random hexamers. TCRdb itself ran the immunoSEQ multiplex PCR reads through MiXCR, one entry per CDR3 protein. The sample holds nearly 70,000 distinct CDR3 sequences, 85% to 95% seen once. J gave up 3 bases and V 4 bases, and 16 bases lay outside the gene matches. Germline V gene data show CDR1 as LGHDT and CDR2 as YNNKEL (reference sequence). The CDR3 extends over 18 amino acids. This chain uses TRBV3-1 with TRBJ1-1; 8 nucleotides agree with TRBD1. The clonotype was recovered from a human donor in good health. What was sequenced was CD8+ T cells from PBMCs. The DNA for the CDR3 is TGTGCCAGCAGCCCGGACTACCCCTCGACAGGGGAAGACACTGAAGCTTTCTTT. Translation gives CASSPDYPSTGEDTEAFF.